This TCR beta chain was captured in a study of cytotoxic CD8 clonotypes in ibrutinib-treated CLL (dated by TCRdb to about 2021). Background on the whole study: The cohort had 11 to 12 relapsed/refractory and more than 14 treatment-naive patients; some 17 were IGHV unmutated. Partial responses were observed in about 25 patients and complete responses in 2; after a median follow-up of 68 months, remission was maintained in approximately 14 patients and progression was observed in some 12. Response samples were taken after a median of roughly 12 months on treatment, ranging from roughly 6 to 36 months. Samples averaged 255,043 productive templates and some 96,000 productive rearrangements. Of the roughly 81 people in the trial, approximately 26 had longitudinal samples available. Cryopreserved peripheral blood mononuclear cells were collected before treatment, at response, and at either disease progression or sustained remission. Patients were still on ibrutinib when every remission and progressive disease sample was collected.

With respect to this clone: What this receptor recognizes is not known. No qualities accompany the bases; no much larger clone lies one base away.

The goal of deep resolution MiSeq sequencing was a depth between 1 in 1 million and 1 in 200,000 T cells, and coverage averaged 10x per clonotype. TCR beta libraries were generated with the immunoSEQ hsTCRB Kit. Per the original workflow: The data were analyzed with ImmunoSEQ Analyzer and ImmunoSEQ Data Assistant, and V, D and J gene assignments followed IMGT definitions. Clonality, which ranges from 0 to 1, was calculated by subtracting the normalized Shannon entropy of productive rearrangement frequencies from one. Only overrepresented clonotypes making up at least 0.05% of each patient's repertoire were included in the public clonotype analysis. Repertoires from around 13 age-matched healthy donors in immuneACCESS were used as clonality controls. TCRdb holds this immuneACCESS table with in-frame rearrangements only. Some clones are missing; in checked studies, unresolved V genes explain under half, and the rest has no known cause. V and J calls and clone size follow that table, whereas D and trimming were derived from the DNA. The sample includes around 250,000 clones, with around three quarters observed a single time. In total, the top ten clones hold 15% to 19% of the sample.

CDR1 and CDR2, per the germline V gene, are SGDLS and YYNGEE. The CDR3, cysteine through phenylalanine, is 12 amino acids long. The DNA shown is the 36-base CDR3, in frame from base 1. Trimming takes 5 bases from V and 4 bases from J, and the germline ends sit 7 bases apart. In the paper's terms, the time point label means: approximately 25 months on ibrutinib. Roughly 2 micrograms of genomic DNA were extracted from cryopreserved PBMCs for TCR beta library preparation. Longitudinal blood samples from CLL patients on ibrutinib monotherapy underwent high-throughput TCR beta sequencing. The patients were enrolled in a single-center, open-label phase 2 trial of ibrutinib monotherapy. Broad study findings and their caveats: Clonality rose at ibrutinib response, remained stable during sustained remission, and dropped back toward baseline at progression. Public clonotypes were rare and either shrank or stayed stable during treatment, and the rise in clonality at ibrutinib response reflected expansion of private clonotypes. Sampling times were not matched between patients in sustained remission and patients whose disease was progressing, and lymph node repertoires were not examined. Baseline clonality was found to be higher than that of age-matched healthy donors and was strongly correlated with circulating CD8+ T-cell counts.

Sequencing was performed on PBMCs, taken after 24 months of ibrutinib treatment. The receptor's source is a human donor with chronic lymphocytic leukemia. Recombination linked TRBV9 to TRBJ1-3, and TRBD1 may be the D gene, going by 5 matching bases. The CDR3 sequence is CASSNRGNTIYF. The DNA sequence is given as TGTGCCAGCAGTAACAGGGGAAACACCATATATTTT. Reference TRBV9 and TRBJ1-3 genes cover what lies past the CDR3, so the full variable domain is DSGVTQTPKHLITATGQRVTLRCSPRSGDLSVYWYQQSLDQGLQFLIQYYNGEERAKGNILERFSAQQFPDLHSELNLSSLELGDSALYFCASSNRGNTIYFGEGSWLTVV.